Below are 8 T cell receptor beta chains sequenced from a single sample in a study of long-term antiretroviral therapy in people with HIV. The authors ran the immunoSEQ assay, v3.0, at survey level. Profiled with immunoSEQ multiplex PCR; TCRdb holds only in-frame clones, not every one. The table includes about 33,000 clones, over 60% detected once. This material consisted of unsorted PBMCs, taken 2 years after starting antiretroviral therapy. The receptors derive from a woman aged 50 to 65 with HIV.

The chain combines TRBV2 with TRBJ1-5, with D perhaps TRBD1 (5 bases). From germline, CDR1 is SNHLY and CDR2 FYNNEI. The CDR3 has 15 residues. The ends were cut back, 5 bases at V and 2 bases at J, with 13 bases in the middle. CDR3 region: CASSKFRGRNQPQHF. The CDR3 DNA reads as TGTGCCAGCAGTAAATTTAGGGGACGCAATCAGCCCCAGCATTTT.

This clone was recorded once. This chain links TRBV7-2 with TRBJ2-5; a weak D match, TRBD2 (5 bases). The germline V gene encodes CDR1 SGHTA and CDR2 FQGNSA. V lost 5 bases and J lost 5, with 15 bases in between. CDR3 size: 14 residues. The CDR3 DNA reads as TGTGCCAGCAGCCGCAGCGGTTTTCGGGAGACCCAGTACTTC. Translated, it gives CASSRSGFRETQYF.

J is TRBJ2-3 and V is TRBV25-1; 12 bases map to TRBD2. The V gene's germline CDR1 is MGHDK and CDR2 SYGVNS. The CDR3 runs 17 residues. With 4 bases clipped from V and 1 base from J, the junction kept 6 bases outside the gene matches. Written as DNA, the CDR3 is TGTGCCAGCAGTGGGACTAGCGGGGTCTCCGGCACAGATACGCAGTATTTT. This sequence encodes CASSGTSGVSGTDTQYF.

The rearrangement links TRBV5-4 to TRBJ1-6; D is undetermined. Germline CDR1 SGHNT, CDR2 YYREEE (reference sequence). The CDR3 covers 15 residues. Trimming took off 1 base at V and 6 bases at J, with 11 bases between the two ends. The CDR3 reads CASSLMRAANSPLHF. Here the CDR3 DNA reads TGTGCCAGCAGCTTGATGCGGGCGGCTAATTCACCCCTCCACTTT. The full variable domain, its missing parts supplied by reference TRBV5-4 and TRBJ1-6, is ETGVTQSPTHLIKTRGQQVTLRCSSQSGHNTVSWYQQALGQGPQFIFQYYREEENGRGNFPPRFSGLQFPNYSSELNVNALELDDSALYLCASSLMRAANSPLHFGNGTRLTVT.

This clone showed up just a few times. CDR3 DNA sequence: TGTGCCACCCGGATGAGCTATCAGCCCCAGCATTTT. Protein sequence: CATRMSYQPQHF. The chain combines TRBV28 with TRBJ1-5; D is ambiguous. Trimming removed 10 bases from V and 5 bases from J, with 12 bases in between. This CDR3 is built from 12 residues. Germline V gene sequence: CDR1 MDHEN, CDR2 SYDVKM.

The gene calls are TRBV9 and TRBJ1-4, with TRBD1 identical over 10 bases. Germline V gene sequence: CDR1 SGDLS, CDR2 YYNGEE. The trim removed 3 bases at V and 2 bases at J, leaving 16 bases unmatched. The CDR3 length is 20 residues. CDR3 DNA sequence: TGTGCCAGCAGCGGCTCCGGGACAGGGGAAGGAGCAATCACTAATGAAAAACTGTTTTTT. This encodes CASSGSGTGEGAITNEKLFF. The full variable domain, completed using reference TRBV9 and TRBJ1-4, is DSGVTQTPKHLITATGQRVTLRCSPRSGDLSVYWYQQSLDQGLQFLIQYYNGEERAKGNILERFSAQQFPDLHSELNLSSLELGDSALYFCASSGSGTGEGAITNEKLFFGSGTQLSVL.

This clone was seen a handful of times. The chain couples TRBV2 to TRBJ1-5; D ambiguous. CDR1 and CDR2 from the germline V gene are SNHLY and FYNNEI. This CDR3 has 13 amino acids. Trimming removed 3 bases at V and 2 bases at J, with 5 bases between. The CDR3 DNA sequence: TGTGCCAGCAGTGAGTTGGGCAATCAGCCCCAGCATTTT. It yields the protein CASSELGNQPQHF.

This clone was detected only a few times. This chain uses TRBV9 with TRBJ1-2; TRBD1 matches at 10 bases. This CDR3 contains 15 residues. The trim removed 4 bases at V and 2 bases at J, leaving 5 bases unmatched. Germline V gene lookup returns CDR1 SGDLS and CDR2 YYNGEE. The CDR3 here is CASSSPGQGNYGYTF. In DNA, the CDR3 is TGTGCCAGCAGCTCTCCGGGACAGGGGAACTATGGCTACACCTTC.